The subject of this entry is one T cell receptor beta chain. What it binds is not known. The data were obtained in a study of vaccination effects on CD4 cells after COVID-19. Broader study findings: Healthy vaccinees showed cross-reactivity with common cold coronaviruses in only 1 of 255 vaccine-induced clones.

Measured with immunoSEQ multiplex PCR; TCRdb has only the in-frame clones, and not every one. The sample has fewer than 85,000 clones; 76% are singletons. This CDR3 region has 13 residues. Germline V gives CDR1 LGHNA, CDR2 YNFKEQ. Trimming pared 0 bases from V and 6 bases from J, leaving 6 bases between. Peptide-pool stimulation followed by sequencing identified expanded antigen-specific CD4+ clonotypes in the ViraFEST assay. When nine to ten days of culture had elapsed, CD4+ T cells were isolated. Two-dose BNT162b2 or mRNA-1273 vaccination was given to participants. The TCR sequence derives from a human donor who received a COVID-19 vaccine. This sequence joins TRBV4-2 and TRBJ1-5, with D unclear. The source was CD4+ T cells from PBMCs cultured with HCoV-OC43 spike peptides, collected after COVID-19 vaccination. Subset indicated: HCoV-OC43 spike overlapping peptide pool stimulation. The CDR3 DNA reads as TGTGCCAGCAGCCAAGATAATGTTCAGCCCCAGCATTTT. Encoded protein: CASSQDNVQPQHF.